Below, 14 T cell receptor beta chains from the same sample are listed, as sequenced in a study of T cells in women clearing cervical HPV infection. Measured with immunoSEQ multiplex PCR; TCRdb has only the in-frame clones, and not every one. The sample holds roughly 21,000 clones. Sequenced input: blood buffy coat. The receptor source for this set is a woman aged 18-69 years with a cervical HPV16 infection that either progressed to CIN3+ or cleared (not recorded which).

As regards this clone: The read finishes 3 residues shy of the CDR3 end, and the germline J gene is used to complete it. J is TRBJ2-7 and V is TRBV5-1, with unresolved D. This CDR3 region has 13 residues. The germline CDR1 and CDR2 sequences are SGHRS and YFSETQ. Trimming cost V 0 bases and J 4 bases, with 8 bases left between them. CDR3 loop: CASSLVLGYEQYF. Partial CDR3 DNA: TGCGCCAGCAGCTTGGTTCTAGGTTACGAG. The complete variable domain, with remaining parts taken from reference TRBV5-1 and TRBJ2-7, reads KAGVTQTPRYLIKTRGQQVTLSCSPISGHRSVSWYQQTPGQGLQFLFEYFSETQRNKGNFPGRFSGRQFSNSRSEMNVSTLELGDSALYLCASSLVLGYEQYFGPGTRLTVT.

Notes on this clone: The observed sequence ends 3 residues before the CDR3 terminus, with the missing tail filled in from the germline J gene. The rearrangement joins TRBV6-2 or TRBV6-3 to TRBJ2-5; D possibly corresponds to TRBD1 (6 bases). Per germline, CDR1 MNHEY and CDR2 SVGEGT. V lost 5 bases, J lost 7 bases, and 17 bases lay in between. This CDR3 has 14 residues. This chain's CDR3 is CASSTGQPVGTQYF. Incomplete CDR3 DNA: TGTGCCAGCAGTACCGGACAGCCGGTTGGGACC.

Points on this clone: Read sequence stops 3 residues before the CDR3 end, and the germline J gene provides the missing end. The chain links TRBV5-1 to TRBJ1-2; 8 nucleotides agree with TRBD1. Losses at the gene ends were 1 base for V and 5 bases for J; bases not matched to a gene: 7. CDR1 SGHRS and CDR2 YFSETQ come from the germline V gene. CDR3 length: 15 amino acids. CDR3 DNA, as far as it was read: TGCGCCAGCAGCTTGCGGACAGGGTGGGGGTATGGC. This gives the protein CASSLRTGWGYG. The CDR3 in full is CASSLRTGWGYGYTF. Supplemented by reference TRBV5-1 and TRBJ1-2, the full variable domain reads KAGVTQTPRYLIKTRGQQVTLSCSPISGHRSVSWYQQTPGQGLQFLFEYFSETQRNKGNFPGRFSGRQFSNSRSEMNVSTLELGDSALYLCASSLRTGWGYGYTFGSGTRLTVV.

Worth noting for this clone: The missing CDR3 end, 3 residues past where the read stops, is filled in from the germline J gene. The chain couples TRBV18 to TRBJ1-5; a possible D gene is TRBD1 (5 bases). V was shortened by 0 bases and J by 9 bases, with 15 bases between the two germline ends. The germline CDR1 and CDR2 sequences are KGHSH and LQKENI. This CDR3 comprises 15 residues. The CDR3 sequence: CASSPPSRLGGPQHF. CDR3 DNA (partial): TGTGCCAGCTCACCACCGAGTCGACTGGGGGGGCCC. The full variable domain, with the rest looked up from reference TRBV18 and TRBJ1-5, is NAGVMQNPRHLVRRRGQEARLRCSPMKGHSHVYWYRQLPEEGLKFMVYLQKENIIDESGMPKERFSAEFPKEGPSILRIQQVVRGDSAAYFCASSPPSRLGGPQHFGDGTRLSIL.

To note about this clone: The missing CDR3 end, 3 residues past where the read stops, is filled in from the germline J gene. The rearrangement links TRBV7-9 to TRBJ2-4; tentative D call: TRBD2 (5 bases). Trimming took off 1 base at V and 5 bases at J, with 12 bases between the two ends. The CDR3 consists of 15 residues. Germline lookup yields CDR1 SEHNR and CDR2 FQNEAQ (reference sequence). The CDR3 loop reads CASSLGISSQNIQYF. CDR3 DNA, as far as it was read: TGTGCCAGCAGCTTAGGGATCTCTAGCCAAAACATT. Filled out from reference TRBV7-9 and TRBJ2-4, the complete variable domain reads DTGVSQNPRHKITKRGQNVTFRCDPISEHNRLYWYRQTLGQGPEFLTYFQNEAQLEKSRLLSDRFSAERPKGSFSTLEIQRTEQGDSAMYLCASSLGISSQNIQYFGAGTRLSVL.

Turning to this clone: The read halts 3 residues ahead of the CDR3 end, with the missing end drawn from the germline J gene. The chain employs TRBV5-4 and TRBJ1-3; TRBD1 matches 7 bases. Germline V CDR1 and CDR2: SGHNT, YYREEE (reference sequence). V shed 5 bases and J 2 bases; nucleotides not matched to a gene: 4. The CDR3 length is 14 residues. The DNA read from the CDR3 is TGTGCCAGCAGTCAACAGGGGACTGGAAACACC. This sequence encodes CASSQQGTGNT. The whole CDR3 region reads CASSQQGTGNTIYF.

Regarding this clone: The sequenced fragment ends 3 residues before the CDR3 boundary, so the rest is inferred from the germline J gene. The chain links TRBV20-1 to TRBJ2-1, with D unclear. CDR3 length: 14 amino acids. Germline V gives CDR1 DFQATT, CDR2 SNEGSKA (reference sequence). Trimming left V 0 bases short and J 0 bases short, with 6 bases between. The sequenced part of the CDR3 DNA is TGCAGTGCTAGAGAGCGGAGCTCCTACAATGAG. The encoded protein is CSARERSSYNE. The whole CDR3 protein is CSARERSSYNEQFF.

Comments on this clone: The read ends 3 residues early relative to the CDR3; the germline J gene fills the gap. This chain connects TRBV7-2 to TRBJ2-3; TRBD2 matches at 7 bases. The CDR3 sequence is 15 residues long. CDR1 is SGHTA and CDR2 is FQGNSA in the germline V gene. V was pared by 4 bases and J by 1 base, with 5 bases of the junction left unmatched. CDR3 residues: CASSSGRGGTDTQYF. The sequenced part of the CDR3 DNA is TGTGCCAGCAGCTCCGGTCGGGGGGGCACAGATACG.

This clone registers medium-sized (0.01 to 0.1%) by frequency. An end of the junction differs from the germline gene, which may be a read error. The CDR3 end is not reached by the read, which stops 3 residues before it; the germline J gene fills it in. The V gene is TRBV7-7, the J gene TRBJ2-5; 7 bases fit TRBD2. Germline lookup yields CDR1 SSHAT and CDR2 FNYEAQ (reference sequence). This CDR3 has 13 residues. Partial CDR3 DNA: TGTGCTAGCAGCCGAGCGGGACAAGAGACC. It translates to CASSRAGQET. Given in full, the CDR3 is CASSRAGQETQYF.

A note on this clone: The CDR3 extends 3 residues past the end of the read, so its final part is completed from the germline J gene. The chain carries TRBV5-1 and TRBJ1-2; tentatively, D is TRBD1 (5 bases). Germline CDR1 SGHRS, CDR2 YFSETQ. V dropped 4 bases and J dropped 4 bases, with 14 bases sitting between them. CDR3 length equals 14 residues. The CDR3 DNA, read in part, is TGCGCCAGCAGCCGGCCGGGGGTAGGCTATGGC. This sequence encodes CASSRPGVGYG. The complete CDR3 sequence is CASSRPGVGYGYTF.

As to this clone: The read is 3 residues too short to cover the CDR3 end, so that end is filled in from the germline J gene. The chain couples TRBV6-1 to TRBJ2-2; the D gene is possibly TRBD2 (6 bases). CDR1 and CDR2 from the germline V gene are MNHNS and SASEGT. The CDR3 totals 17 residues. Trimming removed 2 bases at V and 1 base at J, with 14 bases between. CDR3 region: CASSELSVAVNTGELFF. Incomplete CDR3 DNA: TGTGCCAGCAGTGAACTTTCGGTAGCGGTGAACACCGGGGAG.

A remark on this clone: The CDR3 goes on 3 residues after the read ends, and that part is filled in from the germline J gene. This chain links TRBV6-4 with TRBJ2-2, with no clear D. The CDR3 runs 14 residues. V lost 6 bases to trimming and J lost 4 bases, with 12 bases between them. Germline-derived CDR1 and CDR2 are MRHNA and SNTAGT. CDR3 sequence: CASSPRPGTGELFF. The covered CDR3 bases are TGTGCCAGCAGCCCACGGCCGGGCACCGGGGAG.

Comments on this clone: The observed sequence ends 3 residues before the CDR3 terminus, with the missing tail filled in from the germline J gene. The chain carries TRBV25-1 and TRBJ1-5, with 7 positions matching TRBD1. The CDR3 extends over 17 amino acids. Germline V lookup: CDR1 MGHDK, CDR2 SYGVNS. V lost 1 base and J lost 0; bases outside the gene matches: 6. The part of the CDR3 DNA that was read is TGTGCCAGCAGTGAATCCCGGGACAGCTATAGCAATCAGCCC. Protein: CASSESRDSYSNQP. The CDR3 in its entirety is CASSESRDSYSNQPQHF.

This CDR3 is CASSGGLARPYNEQFF. The DNA read from the CDR3 is TGTGCCAGCAGTGGCGGACTAGCGAGGCCCTACAATGAG. This chain links TRBV6-1 with TRBJ2-1; 9 nucleotides match TRBD2. The CDR3 goes on 3 residues after the read ends, and that part is filled in from the germline J gene. The CDR3 covers 16 residues. Germline assignment: CDR1 MNHNS and CDR2 SASEGT. The ends lost 4 bases at V and 2 bases at J; junction bases unmatched: 6.